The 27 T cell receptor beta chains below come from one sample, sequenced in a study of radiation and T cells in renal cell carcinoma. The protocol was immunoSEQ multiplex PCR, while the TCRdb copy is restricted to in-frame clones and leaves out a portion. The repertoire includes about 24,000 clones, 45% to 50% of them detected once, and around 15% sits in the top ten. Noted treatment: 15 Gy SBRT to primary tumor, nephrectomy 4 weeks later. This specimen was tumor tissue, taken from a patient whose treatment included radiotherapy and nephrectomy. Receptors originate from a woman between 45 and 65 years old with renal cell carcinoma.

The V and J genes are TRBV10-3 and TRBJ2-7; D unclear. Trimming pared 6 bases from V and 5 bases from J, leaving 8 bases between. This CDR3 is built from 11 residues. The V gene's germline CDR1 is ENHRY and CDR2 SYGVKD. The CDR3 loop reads CAISAADEQYF. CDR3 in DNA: TGTGCCATCAGCGCCGCGGACGAGCAGTACTTC.

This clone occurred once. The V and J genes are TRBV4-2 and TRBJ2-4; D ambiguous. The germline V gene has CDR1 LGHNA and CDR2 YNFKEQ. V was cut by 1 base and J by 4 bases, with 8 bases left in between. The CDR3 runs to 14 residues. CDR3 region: CASSQVGRKNIQYF. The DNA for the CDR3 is TGTGCCAGCAGCCAAGTGGGTAGAAAAAACATTCAGTACTTC.

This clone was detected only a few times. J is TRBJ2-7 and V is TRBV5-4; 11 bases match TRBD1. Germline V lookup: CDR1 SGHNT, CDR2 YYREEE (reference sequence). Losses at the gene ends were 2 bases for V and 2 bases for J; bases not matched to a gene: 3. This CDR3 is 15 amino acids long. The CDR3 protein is CASSLGTGGPYEQYF. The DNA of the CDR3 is TGTGCCAGCAGCTTAGGGACAGGGGGTCCCTACGAGCAGTACTTC.

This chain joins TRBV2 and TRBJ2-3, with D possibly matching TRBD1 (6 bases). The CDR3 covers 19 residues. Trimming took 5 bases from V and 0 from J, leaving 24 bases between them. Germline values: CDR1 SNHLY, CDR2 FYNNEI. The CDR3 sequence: CASSTTGPVILSSTDTQYF. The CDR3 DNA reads TGTGCCAGCAGTACAACAGGGCCCGTAATCCTTTCTAGCACAGATACGCAGTATTTT.

DNA of the CDR3: TGCGCCAGCAGCCCGAACAGGGGCCCTAATGAAAAACTGTTTTTT. Protein: CASSPNRGPNEKLFF. This chain uses TRBV4-3 with TRBJ1-4, with 7 nucleotides matching TRBD1. The CDR3 sequence is 15 residues long. Looked up from germline, CDR1 is LGHNA and CDR2 is YSLEER. V lost 4 bases to trimming and J lost 3 bases; unmatched junction nucleotides: 5.

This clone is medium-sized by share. CDR3 residues: CASSLLGGQGYNEQFF. DNA for the CDR3: TGTGCCAGCAGCCTGCTCGGGGGACAGGGCTACAATGAGCAGTTCTTC. The chain recombines TRBV7-3 with TRBJ2-1; TRBD1 matches at 9 bases. CDR3 length: 16 amino acids. CDR1 and CDR2 from the germline V gene are SGHTA and FQGTGA. V dropped 5 bases and J dropped 3; count of bases not matched to a gene: 8. Filled out from reference TRBV7-3 and TRBJ2-1, the complete variable domain reads GAGVSQTPSNKVTEKGKYVELRCDPISGHTALYWYRQSLGQGPEFLIYFQGTGAADDSGLPNDRFFAVRPEGSVSTLKIQRTERGDSAVYLCASSLLGGQGYNEQFFGPGTRLTVL.

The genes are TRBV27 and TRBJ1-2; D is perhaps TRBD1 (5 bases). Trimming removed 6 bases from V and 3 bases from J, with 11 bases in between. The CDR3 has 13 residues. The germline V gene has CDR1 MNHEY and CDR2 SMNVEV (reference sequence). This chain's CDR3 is CASRGGADYGYTF. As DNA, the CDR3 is TGTGCCAGCAGGGGCGGGGCGGACTATGGCTACACCTTC.

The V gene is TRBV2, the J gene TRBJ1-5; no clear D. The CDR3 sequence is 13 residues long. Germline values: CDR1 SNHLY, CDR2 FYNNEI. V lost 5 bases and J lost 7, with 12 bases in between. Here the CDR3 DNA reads TGTGCCAGCAGTCTCCTATTGGGCCAGCCCCAGCATTTT. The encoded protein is CASSLLLGQPQHF.

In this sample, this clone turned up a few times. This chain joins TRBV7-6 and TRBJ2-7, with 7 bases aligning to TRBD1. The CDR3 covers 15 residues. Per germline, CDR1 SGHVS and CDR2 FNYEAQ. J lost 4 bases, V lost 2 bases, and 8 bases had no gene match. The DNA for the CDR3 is TGTGCCAGCAGCTTATCTGACAGGGTCCCATACGAGCAGTACTTC. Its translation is CASSLSDRVPYEQYF.

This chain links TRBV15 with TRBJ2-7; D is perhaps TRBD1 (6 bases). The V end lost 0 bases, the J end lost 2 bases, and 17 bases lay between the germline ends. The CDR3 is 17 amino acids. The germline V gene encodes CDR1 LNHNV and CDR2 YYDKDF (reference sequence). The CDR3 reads CATSRDLQGGKPYEQYF. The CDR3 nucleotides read TGTGCCACCAGCAGAGATCTCCAAGGGGGTAAGCCCTACGAGCAGTACTTC.

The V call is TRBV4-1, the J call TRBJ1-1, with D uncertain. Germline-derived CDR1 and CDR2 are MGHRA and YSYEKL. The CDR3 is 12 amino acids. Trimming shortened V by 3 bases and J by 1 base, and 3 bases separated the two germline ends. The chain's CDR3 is CASSHENTEAFF. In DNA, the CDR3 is TGCGCCAGCAGCCACGAGAACACTGAAGCTTTCTTT.

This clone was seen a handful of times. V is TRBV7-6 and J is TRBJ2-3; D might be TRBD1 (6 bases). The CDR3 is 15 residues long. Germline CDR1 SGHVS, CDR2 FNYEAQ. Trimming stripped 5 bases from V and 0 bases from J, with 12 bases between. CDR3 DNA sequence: TGTGCCAGCAGCCCGTGGACAGCTAGCACAGATACGCAGTATTTT. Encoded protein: CASSPWTASTDTQYF.

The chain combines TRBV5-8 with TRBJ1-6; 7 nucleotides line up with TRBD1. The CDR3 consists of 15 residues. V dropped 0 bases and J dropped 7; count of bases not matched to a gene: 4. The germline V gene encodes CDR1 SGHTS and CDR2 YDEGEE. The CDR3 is CASSLGQGGNSPLHF. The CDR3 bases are TGTGCCAGCAGCTTGGGACAGGGCGGGAATTCACCCCTCCACTTT.

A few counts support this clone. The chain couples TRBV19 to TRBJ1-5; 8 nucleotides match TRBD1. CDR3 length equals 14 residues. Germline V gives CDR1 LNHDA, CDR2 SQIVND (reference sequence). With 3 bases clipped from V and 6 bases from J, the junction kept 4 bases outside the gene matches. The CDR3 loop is CASSIVQGAQPQHF. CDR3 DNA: TGTGCCAGTAGTATCGTGCAGGGGGCTCAGCCCCAGCATTTT.

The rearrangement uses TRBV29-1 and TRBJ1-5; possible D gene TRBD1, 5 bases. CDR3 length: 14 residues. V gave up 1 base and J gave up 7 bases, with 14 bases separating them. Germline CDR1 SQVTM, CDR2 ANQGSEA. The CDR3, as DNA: TGCAGCGTTGAAGTCCCCGGGGGGGGACAGCCCCAGCATTTT. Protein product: CSVEVPGGGQPQHF. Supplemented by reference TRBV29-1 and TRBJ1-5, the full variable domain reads SAVISQKPSRDICQRGTSLTIQCQVDSQVTMMFWYRQQPGQSLTLIATANQGSEATYESGFVIDKFPISRPNLTFSTLTVSNMSPEDSSIYLCSVEVPGGGQPQHFGDGTRLSIL.

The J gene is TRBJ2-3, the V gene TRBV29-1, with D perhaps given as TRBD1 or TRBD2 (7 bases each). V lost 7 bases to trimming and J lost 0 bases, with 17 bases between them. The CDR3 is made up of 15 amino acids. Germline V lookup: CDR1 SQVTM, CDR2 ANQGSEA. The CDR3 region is CSAPGGGLSTDTQYF. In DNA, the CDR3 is TGCAGCGCCCCAGGGGGGGGTTTGAGCACAGATACGCAGTATTTT.

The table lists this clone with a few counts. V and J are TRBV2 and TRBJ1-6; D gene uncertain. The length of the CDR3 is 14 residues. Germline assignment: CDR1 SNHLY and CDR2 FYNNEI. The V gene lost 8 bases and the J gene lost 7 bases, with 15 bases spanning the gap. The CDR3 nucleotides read TGTGCCAGCTTTGACTGGGGAACGAATTCACCCCTCCACTTT. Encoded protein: CASFDWGTNSPLHF.

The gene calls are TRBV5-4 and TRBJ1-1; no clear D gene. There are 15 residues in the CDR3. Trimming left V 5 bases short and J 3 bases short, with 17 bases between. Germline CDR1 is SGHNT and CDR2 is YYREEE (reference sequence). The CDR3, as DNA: TGTGCCAGCAGACCCAGCCTACGGTACGACACTGAAGCTTTCTTT. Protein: CASRPSLRYDTEAFF.

This CDR3 reads CASSSTSGGVSGANVLTF. CDR3 coding DNA: TGTGCCAGCAGCTCAACTAGCGGGGGAGTCTCCGGGGCCAACGTCCTGACTTTC. V gene TRBV5-4 combines with J gene TRBJ2-6; TRBD2 agrees at 11 bases. This CDR3 spans 18 amino acids. The J segment lost 4 bases and the V segment lost 3 bases, leaving 9 bases of the junction unmatched. Germline V gives CDR1 SGHNT, CDR2 YYREEE (reference sequence).

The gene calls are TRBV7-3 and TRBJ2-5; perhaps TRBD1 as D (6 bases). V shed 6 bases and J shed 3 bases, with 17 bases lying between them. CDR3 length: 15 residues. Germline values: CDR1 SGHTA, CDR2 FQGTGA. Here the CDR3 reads CASSQGPGQKETQYF. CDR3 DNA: TGTGCCAGCAGTCAAGGACCGGGACAAAAAGAGACCCAGTACTTC.

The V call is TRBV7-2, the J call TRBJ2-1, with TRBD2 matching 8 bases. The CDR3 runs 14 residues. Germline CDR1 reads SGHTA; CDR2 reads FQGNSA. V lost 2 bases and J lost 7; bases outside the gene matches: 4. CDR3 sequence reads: CASSLNSGVNEQFF. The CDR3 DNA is TGTGCCAGCAGCTTAAATAGCGGGGTAAATGAGCAGTTCTTC.

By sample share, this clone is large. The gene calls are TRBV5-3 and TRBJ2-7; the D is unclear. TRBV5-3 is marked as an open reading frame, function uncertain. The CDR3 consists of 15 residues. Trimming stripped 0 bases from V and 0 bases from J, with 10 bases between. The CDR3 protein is CARSLGRHFSYEQYF. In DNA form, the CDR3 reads TGTGCCAGAAGCTTGGGGCGGCATTTCTCCTACGAGCAGTACTTC.

CDR3 coding DNA: TGCGCCAGCAGCCAAGATCGGCGTCAAGAGACCCAGTACTTC. The encoded protein is CASSQDRRQETQYF. The V and J genes are TRBV4-1 and TRBJ2-5; D is ambiguous. CDR1 MGHRA and CDR2 YSYEKL come from the germline V gene. V lost 0 bases, J lost 2 bases, and 7 bases lay in between. This CDR3 has 14 amino acids.

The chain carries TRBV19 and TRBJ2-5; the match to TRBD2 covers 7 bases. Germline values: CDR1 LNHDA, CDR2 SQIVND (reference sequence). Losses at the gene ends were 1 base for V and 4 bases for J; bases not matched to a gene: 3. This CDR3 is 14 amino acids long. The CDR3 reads CASSIGGGGETQYF. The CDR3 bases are TGTGCCAGTAGTATAGGAGGCGGGGGAGAGACCCAGTACTTC.

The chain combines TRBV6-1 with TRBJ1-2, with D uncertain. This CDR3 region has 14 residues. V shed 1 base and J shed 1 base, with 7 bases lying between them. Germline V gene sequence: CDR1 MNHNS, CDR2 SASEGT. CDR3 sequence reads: CASSEGNNNYGYTF. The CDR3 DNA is TGTGCCAGCAGTGAAGGGAACAATAACTATGGCTACACCTTC.

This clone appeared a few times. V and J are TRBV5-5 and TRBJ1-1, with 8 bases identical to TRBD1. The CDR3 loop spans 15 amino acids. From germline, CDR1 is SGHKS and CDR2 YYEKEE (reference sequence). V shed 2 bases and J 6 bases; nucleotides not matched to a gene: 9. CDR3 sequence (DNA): TGTGCCAGCAGCTTATCAGGGGGCATGATCTCTGAAGCTTTCTTT. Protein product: CASSLSGGMISEAFF.

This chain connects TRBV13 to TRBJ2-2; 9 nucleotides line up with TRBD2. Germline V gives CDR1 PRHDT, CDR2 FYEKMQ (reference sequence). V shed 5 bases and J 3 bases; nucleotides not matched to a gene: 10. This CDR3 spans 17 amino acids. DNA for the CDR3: TGTGCCAGCAGCGTCACGAACGCGGGGGGGGACACCGGGGAGCTGTTTTTT. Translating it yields CASSVTNAGGDTGELFF. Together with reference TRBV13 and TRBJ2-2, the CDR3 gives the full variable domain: AAGVIQSPRHLIKEKRETATLKCYPIPRHDTVYWYQQGPGQDPQFLISFYEKMQSDKGSIPDRFSAQQFSDYHSELNMSSLELGDSALYFCASSVTNAGGDTGELFFGEGSRLTVL.